This T cell receptor beta chain was captured in a study of tumor-infiltrating lymphocytes in primary liver carcinoma. Across the study: Tumors were stage T1-T3 N0M0, about 4 to 11 cm across.

This clonotype showed up just a few times. The CDR3 length is 15 residues. Per germline, CDR1 SGHDT and CDR2 YYEEEE. V shed 0 bases and J 5 bases; nucleotides not matched to a gene: 7. Production of TCR beta cDNA used around 0.45 ug total RNA together with a constant-region primer. Generation of the TCR beta libraries relied on three nested multiplex PCR rounds using slightly modified ARM-PCR. Rounds one and two of PCR, each of 9 to 11 cycles, were primed with TRBV1-TRBV30 forward primers and a C-beta reverse primer. Each CDR3 protein is one row after TCRdb ran MiXCR on the multiplex PCR reads. Seen here are about 200,000 distinct CDR3 sequences, almost 65% observed once, and the top ten hold 7% to 8.5%. Alongside blood RNA obtained from unsorted whole blood, germline DNA was also extracted. These patients lived with chronic HBV infection and had never been treated. Presurgery, roughly 4 milliliters of peripheral blood were collected.

The material sequenced was peripheral blood. The gene calls are TRBV5-6 and TRBJ2-7; 8 positions match TRBD2. The clonotype originates from a woman aged 55-69 years with primary liver carcinoma and hepatitis B virus infection. The DNA for the CDR3 is TGTGCCAGCAGCTTGGGGGGGACTAGGAGACACGAGCAGTACTTC. Its translation is CASSLGGTRRHEQYF. The full variable domain, rest sourced from reference TRBV5-6 and TRBJ2-7, is DAGVTQSPTHLIKTRGQQVTLRCSPKSGHDTVSWYQQALGQGPQFIFQYYEEEERQRGNFPDRFSGHQFPNYSSELNVNALLLGDSALYLCASSLGGTRRHEQYFGPGTRLTVT.